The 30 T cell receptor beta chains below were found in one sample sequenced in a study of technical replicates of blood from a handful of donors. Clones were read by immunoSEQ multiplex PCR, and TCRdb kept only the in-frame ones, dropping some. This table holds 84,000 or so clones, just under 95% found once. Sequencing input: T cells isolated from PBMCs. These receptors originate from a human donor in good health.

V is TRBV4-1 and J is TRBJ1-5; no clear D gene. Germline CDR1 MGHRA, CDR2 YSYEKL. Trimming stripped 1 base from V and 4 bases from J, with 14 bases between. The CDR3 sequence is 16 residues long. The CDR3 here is CASSQVGRGGNQPQHF. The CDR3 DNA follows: TGCGCCAGCAGCCAAGTGGGCAGAGGAGGGAATCAGCCCCAGCATTTT.

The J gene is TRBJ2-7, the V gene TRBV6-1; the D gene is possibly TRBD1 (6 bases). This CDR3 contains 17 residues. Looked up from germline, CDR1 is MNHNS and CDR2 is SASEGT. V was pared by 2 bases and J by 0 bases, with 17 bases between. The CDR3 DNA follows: TGTGCCAGCAGTGAACGAGGACAGTCTATTAGCTCCTACGAGCAGTACTTC. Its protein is CASSERGQSISSYEQYF.

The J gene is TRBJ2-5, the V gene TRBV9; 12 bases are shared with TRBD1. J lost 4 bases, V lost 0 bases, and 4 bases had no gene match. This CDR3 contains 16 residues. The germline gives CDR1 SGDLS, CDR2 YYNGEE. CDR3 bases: TGTGCCAGCAGCGTAGCCGGGACAGGGGGCAGAGAGACCCAGTACTTC. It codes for CASSVAGTGGRETQYF.

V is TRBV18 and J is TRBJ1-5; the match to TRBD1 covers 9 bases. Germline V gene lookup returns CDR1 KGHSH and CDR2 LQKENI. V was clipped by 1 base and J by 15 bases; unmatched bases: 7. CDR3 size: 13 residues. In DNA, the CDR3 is TGTGCCAGCTCACCACAACGGGACAGGGAATGGCATTTT. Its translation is CASSPQRDREWHF. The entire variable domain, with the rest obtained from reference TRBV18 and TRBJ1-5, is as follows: NAGVMQNPRHLVRRRGQEARLRCSPMKGHSHVYWYRQLPEEGLKFMVYLQKENIIDESGMPKERFSAEFPKEGPSILRIQQVVRGDSAAYFCASSPQRDREWHFGDGTRLSIL.

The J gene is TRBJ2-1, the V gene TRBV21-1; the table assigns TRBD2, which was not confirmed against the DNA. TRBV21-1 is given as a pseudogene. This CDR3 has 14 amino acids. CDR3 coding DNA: TGTGCCAGCAGCAAAGCCCGGGGATTTGGTGAGCAGTTCTTC. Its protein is CASSKARGFGEQFF.

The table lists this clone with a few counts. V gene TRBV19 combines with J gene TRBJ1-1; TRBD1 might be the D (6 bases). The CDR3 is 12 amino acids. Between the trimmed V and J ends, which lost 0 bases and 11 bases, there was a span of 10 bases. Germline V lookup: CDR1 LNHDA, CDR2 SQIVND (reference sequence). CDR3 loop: CASSIDPGDAFF. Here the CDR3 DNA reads TGTGCCAGTAGTATAGATCCAGGGGATGCTTTCTTT.

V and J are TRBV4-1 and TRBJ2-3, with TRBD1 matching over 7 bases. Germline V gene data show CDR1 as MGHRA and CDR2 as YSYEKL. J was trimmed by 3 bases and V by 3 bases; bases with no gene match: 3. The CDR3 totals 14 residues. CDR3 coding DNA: TGCGCCAGCAGCCATGCGACAGGGACAGATACGCAGTATTTT. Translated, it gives CASSHATGTDTQYF.

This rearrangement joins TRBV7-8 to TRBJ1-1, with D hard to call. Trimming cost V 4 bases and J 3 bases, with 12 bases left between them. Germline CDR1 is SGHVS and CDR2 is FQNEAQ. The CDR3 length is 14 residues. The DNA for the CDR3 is TGTGCCAGCAGCTCAACCTCTGAGTACACTGAAGCTTTCTTT. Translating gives CASSSTSEYTEAFF.

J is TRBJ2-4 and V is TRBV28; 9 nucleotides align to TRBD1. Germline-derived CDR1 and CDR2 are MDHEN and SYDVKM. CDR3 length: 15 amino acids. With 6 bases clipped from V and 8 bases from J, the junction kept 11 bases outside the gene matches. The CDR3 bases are TGTGCCAGCAGCCCCCCCCGGGACAGGGTAGACATTCAGTACTTC. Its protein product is CASSPPRDRVDIQYF.

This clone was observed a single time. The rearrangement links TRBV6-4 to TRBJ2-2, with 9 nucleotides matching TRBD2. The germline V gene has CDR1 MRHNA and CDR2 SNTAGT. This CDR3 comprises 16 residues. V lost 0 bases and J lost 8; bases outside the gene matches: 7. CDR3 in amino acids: CASSDSSGGEQGELFF. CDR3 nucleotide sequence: TGTGCCAGCAGTGACTCTAGCGGGGGAGAACAAGGGGAGCTGTTTTTT.

The CDR3 is CASSPSGGTAPEQYF. In DNA, the CDR3 is TGTGCCAGCAGCCCTTCCGGCGGGACAGCCCCCGAGCAGTACTTC. The chain joins TRBV9 to TRBJ2-7; D might be TRBD1 (7 bases). The germline gives CDR1 SGDLS, CDR2 YYNGEE. This CDR3 contains 15 residues. Trimming shortened V by 4 bases and J by 6 bases, and 20 bases separated the two germline ends.

The CDR3 reads CASRSSREGRELFF. Here the CDR3 DNA reads TGTGCCAGCAGGAGCTCGCGGGAGGGACGGGAGCTGTTTTTT. V is TRBV6-1 and J is TRBJ2-2; the match to TRBD2 covers 9 bases. This CDR3 has 14 residues. V was clipped by 6 bases and J by 9 bases; unmatched bases: 8. In germline, CDR1 is MNHNS, CDR2 SASEGT.

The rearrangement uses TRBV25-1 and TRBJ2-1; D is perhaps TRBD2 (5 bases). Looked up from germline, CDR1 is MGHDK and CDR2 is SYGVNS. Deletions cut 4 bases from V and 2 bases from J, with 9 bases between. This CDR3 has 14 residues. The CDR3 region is CASSVGSTYNEQFF. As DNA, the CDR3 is TGTGCCAGCAGTGTAGGGAGTACCTACAATGAGCAGTTCTTC.

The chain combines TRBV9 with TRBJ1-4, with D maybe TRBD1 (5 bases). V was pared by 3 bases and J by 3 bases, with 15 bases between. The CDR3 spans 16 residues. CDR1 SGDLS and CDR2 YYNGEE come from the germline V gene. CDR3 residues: CASSAPGGEANEKLFF. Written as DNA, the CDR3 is TGTGCCAGCAGCGCTCCCGGGGGGGAGGCTAATGAAAAACTGTTTTTT. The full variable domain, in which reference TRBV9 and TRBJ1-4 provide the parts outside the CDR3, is DSGVTQTPKHLITATGQRVTLRCSPRSGDLSVYWYQQSLDQGLQFLIQYYNGEERAKGNILERFSAQQFPDLHSELNLSSLELGDSALYFCASSAPGGEANEKLFFGSGTQLSVL.

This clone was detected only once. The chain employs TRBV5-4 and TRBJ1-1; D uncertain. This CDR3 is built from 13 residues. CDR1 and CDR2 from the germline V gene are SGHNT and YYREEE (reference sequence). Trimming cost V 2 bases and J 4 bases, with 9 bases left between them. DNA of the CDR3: TGTGCCAGCAGCTTCGGTTGGGCCACTGAAGCTTTCTTT. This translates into CASSFGWATEAFF.

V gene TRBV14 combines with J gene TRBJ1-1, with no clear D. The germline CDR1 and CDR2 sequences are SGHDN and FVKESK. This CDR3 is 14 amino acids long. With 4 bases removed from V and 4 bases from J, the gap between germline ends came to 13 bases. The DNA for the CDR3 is TGTGCCAGCAGCCCCAGAAGGCGAGGCACTGAAGCTTTCTTT. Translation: CASSPRRRGTEAFF.

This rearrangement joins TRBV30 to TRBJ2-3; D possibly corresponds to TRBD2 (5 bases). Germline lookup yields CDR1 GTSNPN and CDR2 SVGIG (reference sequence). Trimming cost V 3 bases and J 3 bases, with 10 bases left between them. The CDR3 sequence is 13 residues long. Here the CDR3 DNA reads TGTGCCTGGAGGGAACTAGGTACAGATACGCAGTATTTT. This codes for CAWRELGTDTQYF.

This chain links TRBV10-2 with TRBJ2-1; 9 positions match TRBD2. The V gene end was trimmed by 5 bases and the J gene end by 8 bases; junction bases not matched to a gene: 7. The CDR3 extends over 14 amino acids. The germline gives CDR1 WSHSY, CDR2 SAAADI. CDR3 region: CASSTASGVDEQFF. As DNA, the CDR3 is TGCGCCAGCAGTACTGCTAGCGGGGTCGATGAGCAGTTCTTC.

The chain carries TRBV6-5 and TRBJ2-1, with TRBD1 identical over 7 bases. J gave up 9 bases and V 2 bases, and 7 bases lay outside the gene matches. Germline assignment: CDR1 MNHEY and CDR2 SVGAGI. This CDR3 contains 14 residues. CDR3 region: CASSYTGARSEQFF. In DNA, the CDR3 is TGTGCCAGCAGTTACACAGGGGCCCGGAGTGAGCAGTTCTTC.

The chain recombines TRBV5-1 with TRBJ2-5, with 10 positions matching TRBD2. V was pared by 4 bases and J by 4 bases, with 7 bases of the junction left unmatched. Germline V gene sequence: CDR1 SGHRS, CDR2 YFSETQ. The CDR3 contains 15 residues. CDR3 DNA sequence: TGCGCCAGCAGCCTCTCTATAGCGGGGGGAGAGACCCAGTACTTC. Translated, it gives CASSLSIAGGETQYF.

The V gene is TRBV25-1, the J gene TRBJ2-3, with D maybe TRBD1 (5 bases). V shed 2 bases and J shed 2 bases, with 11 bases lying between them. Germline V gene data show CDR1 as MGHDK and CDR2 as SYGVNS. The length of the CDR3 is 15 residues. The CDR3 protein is CASSEQIRDTDTQYF. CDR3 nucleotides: TGTGCCAGCAGTGAACAAATCAGGGACACAGATACGCAGTATTTT.

CDR3 DNA: TGCGCCAGCTGGGCCGACGGGACCTACGAGCAGTACTTC. Protein sequence: CASWADGTYEQYF. The chain uses TRBV5-1 and TRBJ2-7, with D possibly being TRBD2 (5 bases). In germline, CDR1 is SGHRS, CDR2 YFSETQ. CDR3 length: 13 amino acids. Trimming stripped 7 bases from V and 2 bases from J, with 13 bases between. The variable domain in full, completed from reference TRBV5-1 and TRBJ2-7, reads KAGVTQTPRYLIKTRGQQVTLSCSPISGHRSVSWYQQTPGQGLQFLFEYFSETQRNKGNFPGRFSGRQFSNSRSEMNVSTLELGDSALYLCASWADGTYEQYFGPGTRLTVT.

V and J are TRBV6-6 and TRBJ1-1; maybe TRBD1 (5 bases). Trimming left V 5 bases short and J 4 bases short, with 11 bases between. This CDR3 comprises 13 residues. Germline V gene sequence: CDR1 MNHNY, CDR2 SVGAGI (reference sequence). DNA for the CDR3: TGTGCCAGCAGTATCAGGGTAAGCACTGAAGCTTTCTTT. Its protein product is CASSIRVSTEAFF.

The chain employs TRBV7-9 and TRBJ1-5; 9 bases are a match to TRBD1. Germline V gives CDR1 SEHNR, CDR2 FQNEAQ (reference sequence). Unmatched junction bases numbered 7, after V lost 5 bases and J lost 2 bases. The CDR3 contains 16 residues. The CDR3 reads CASSVLDRGGNQPQHF. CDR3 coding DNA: TGTGCCAGCAGCGTTCTGGACAGGGGAGGCAATCAGCCCCAGCATTTT.

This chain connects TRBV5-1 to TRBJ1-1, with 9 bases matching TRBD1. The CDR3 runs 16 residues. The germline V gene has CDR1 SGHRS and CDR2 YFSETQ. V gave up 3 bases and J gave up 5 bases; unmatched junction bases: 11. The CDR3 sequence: CASSSKLGQGSTEAFF. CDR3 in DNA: TGCGCCAGCAGCTCGAAGCTGGGACAGGGTTCTACTGAAGCTTTCTTT.

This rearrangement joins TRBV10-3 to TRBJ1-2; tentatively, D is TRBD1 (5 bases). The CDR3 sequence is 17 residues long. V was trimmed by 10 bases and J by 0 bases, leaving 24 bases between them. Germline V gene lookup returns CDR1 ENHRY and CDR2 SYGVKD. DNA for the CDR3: TGTGCCACCACTAAATCCGGGACGGAGGGTACTAACTATGGCTACACCTTC. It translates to CATTKSGTEGTNYGYTF.

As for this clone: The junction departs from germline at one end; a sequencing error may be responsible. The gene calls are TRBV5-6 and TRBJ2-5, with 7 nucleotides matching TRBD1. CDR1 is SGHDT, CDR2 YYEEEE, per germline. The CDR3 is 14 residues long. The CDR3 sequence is CTSSSPRQGVTQYF. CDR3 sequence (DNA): TGTACCAGCAGCTCCCCTAGACAGGGCGTGACCCAGTACTTC.

The CDR3 bases are TGTGCCAGCAGCTTAGTTCCACTTGGGTGGCGGGGAGATCAAGAGACCCAGTACTTC. Protein sequence: CASSLVPLGWRGDQETQYF. The J gene is TRBJ2-5, the V gene TRBV7-6; a possible D gene is TRBD2 (6 bases). The CDR3 runs 19 residues. Between the trimmed V and J ends, which lost 1 base and 2 bases, there was a span of 23 bases. The germline gives CDR1 SGHVS, CDR2 FNYEAQ.

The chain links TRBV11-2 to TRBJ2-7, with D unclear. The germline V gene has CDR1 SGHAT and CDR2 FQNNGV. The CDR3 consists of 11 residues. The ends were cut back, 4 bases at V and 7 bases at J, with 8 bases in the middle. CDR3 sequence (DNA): TGTGCCAGCAGCTCCCCCCAGGAGCAGTACTTC. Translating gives CASSSPQEQYF.

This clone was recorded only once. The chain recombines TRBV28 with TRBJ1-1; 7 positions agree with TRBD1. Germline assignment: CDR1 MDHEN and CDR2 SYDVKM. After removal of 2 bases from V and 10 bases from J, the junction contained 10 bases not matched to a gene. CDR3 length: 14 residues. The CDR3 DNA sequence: TGTGCCAGCAGTTTACCTGTAAAGACAGGGAGAGCTTTCTTT. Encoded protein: CASSLPVKTGRAFF.